The sequence of this T cell receptor beta chain was determined in a study of blood T cell repertoires in COVID-19. On the study more broadly: Collection of acute and convalescent COVID-19 samples took place in the United States, Italy and Spain. Nucleic acid was either cDNA or gDNA, and it came from T cells, B-cell-depleted T cells, or PBMCs.

TCRdb keeps only in-frame clones here, not all; method: immunoSEQ multiplex PCR. Of roughly 160,000 clones in the sample, roughly 80% are singletons; the top ten hold around 3.7%. Participants' reported clinical history set cohort assignment. Recovered status applied to Cohort 3 donors who had two consecutive negative PCRs. It also applied to those with clearance or with symptom resolution. V was pared by 4 bases and J by 9 bases, with 15 bases between. Germline CDR1 and CDR2: SGHDN and FVKESK. CDR3 length: 14 amino acids. This rearrangement joins TRBV14 to TRBJ2-2; D remains unclear. Sequencing used PBMCs or T cells enriched from blood (not recorded which). This TCR derives from a woman aged 55-70 years who had recovered from COVID-19. The CDR3 DNA is TGTGCCAGCAGCCGTTATCAGGCGATGAGGGAGCTGTTTTTT. It translates to CASSRYQAMRELFF.